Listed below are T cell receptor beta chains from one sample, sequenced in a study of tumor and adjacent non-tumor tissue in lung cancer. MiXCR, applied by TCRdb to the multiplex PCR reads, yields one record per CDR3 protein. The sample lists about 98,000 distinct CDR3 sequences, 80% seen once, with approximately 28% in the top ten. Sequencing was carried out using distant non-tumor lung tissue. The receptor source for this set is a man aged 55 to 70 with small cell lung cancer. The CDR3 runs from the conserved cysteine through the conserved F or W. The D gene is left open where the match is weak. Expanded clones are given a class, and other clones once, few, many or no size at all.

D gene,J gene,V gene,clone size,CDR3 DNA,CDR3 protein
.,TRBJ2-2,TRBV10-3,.,TGTGCCATCAGTACAAAGACTCAATACACCGGGGAGCCGTTTTTT,CAISTKTQYTGEPFF
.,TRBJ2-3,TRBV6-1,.,TGTACCAGCAGTGAACAGGCGAAAGATACGCAGTATTTT,CTSSEQAKDTQYF
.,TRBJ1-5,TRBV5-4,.,TGTGTCAGCAGCTTCATTTTCGGGACAAATCAATCGCCCCAGCATTTT,CVSSFIFGTNQSPQHF
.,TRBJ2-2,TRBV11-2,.,TGTGCCAGTCGCGGGAAAGGGAACACCGGGGAGCTGTCTTTT,CASRGKGNTGELSF
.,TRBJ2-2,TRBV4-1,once,TGCGCCGGCAGCCAAGAACGGGACACCGGAGAGCTGTTTTTT,CAGSQERDTGELFF
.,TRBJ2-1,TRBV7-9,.,TGTGCCAGCAGCTTCCGAGCGGCTATTTACAAAGAGCAGTTCTTC,CASSFRAAIYKEQFF
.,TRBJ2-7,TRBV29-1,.,TGCAGCGTTGAAGATAGGGGGGCACACCTCGGAAAACAGTACTTC,CSVEDRGAHLGKQYF
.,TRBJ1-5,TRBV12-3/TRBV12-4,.,TGTGCCAGCAATTTGGGCGGGGGTGGACAGCCCCAGCATTTT,CASNLGGGGQPQHF
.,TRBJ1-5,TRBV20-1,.,TGCAGTGCTAGTAGTGGCAATCAGCACCAGCATTTT,CSASSGNQHQHF
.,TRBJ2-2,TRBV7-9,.,TGTGCCAGCAGCTTTAGGACGGGGAAAGACGGGGAGCTGTTTTTT,CASSFRTGKDGELFF
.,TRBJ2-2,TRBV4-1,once,TGCGCCACCAGTCAAGATCCGGCCAGGGTTAACACCGGGGAGCTGTTTTTT,CATSQDPARVNTGELFF
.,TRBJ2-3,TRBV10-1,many,TGCGCCAGCAGTGAACAGGGAAAAGATACGCAGTATTTT,CASSEQGKDTQYF
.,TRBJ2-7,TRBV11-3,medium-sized,TGTGCCAGCACTCTTCACAGGGACTCCTACGAGCAGTACTTC,CASTLHRDSYEQYF
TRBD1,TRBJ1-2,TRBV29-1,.,TGCAGCGTTGCGACAGGGGGATTAGGCTATGACTACACATTC,CSVATGGLGYDYTF
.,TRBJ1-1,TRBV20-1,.,TGCAGTGCCGCTAGACGGGGGAGAACTGAAGCTTTCTTT,CSAARRGRTEAFF
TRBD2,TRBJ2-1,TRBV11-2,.,TGTGCTAGGAGCTTAGGAGTAGCGGGAGGCTACTACCACAATGAGCAGTTATTC,CARSLGVAGGYYHNEQLF
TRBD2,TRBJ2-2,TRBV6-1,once,TGTACCAGCAGGAGGGAGGGCTGCTTCACCGGGGAGCTATTTTTT,CTSRREGCFTGELFF
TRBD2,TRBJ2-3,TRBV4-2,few,TGTGCCAGCAGCCAGATGACTAGCGGGATGGCTACAGATACTCAGTATTTT,CASSQMTSGMATDTQYF
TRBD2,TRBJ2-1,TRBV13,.,TGTACCAGTTGCTCCGGCGGGAGCATTGAGCAGTTTTTC,CTSCSGGSIEQFF
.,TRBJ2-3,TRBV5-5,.,TGTGCCAGCACCTACGGCAGGGCAGGTATAGATACGCAGTATTTT,CASTYGRAGIDTQYF
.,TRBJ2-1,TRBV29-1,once,TGCAGCGTTGCGGGGAGTTCAACCTATGAGCAGTTCTTC,CSVAGSSTYEQFF
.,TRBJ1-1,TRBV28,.,TGTGCCAGCAGCCCATTTACGAGTGAAGCTTTCTTT,CASSPFTSEAFF
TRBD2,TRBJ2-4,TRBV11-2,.,TGTGCCAGCAGTGGACCACCGGGACTAACGGTCAAAAACTTTCAGTACTTC,CASSGPPGLTVKNFQYF
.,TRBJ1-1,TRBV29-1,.,TGCTGCGTTAGGACAGAATACTACACTGAAGCTTTCTTT,CCVRTEYYTEAFF